This passage covers 25 T cell receptor beta chains from one sample sequenced in a study of CD8 T cells in ankylosing spondylitis. Study outcomes and limitations: Typical of ankylosing spondylitis blood, it appeared, was a TCR beta motif of eight highly homologous variants.

Their recognized antigens are unknown. TCRdb used MiXCR to reprocess the 5' RACE reads, holding one entry per CDR3 protein. The sample lists about 540,000 distinct CDR3 sequences; 12% were seen once. Sequencing used blood, either unsorted or a sorted T cell fraction (not recorded which). Receptors originate from a male donor with ankylosing spondylitis.

This clonotype has a count of ten or more. The CDR3 reads CAISESLAGGGNEQFF. In nucleotides, the CDR3 is TGTGCCATCAGTGAGTCGCTGGCGGGAGGAGGTAATGAGCAGTTCTTC. The rearrangement joins TRBV10-3 to TRBJ2-1; TRBD2 matches 8 bases. The CDR3 runs to 16 residues. CDR1 is ENHRY and CDR2 is SYGVKD in the germline V gene. V shed 0 bases, J shed 7 bases, and the junction held 8 bases outside the gene matches.

The genes are TRBV5-1 and TRBJ2-7, with 7 bases lining up with TRBD1. In germline, CDR1 is SGHRS, CDR2 YFSETQ. Trimming took 1 base from V and 6 from J; bases not matched to a gene: 13. This CDR3 region has 16 residues. The CDR3 spells CASSLRTDREKSEQYF. CDR3 sequence (DNA): TGCGCCAGCAGCTTGAGGACCGACAGGGAAAAAAGCGAGCAGTACTTC.

The V call is TRBV7-7, the J call TRBJ2-1, with D possibly being TRBD1 (6 bases). The CDR3 has 16 amino acids. V was pared by 3 bases and J by 2 bases, with 14 bases between. Germline V gene data show CDR1 as SSHAT and CDR2 as FNYEAQ (reference sequence). In DNA, the CDR3 is TGTGCCAGCAGCTTCTCCGCAGGGGTAACCTACAATGAGCAGTTCTTC. Translating it yields CASSFSAGVTYNEQFF.

The chain has TRBV11-1 and TRBJ2-4; TRBD2 aligns across 13 bases. The CDR3 is made up of 19 amino acids. CDR1 is SGHAT, CDR2 FQDESV, per germline (reference sequence). The junction had 13 bases not matched to a gene; V was cut back by 1 base and J by 7 bases. CDR3 DNA sequence: TGTGCCAGCAGCTTAGTGTTCCCAGGACTAGCGGGAGCCCCGAACATTCAGTACTTC. This encodes CASSLVFPGLAGAPNIQYF.

This sequence joins TRBV3-1 and TRBJ1-5; perhaps TRBD1 as D (5 bases). Trimming stripped 1 base from V and 12 bases from J, with 13 bases between. CDR1 and CDR2 (germline): LGHDT, YNNKEL (reference sequence). CDR3 length: 13 residues. The CDR3 DNA is TGTGCCAGCAGCCAAGTGGTGCAGGGCGTCCAGCATTTT. Protein product: CASSQVVQGVQHF.

The chain employs TRBV5-1 and TRBJ2-5, with TRBD2 matching 9 bases. The CDR3 extends over 15 amino acids. V trimming: 4 bases; J trimming: 3 bases; junction bases outside the gene matches: 7. Germline lookup yields CDR1 SGHRS and CDR2 YFSETQ. This CDR3 reads CASSPGRTSEETQYF. CDR3 DNA sequence: TGCGCCAGCAGCCCGGGGAGGACTAGCGAAGAGACCCAGTACTTC. Full variable domain (missing parts from reference TRBV5-1 and TRBJ2-5): KAGVTQTPRYLIKTRGQQVTLSCSPISGHRSVSWYQQTPGQGLQFLFEYFSETQRNKGNFPGRFSGRQFSNSRSEMNVSTLELGDSALYLCASSPGRTSEETQYFGPGTRLLVL.

The rearrangement links TRBV4-1 to TRBJ2-1; TRBD2 agrees at 7 bases. With V trimmed by 2 bases and J by 9 bases, 1 base remained unmatched. The CDR3 totals 12 residues. Germline CDR1 and CDR2: MGHRA and YSYEKL. CDR3 DNA sequence: TGCGCCAGCAGCCAAAGGGAGGGTGAGCAGTTCTTC. Translating it yields CASSQREGEQFF.

This clonotype was detected a few times. The CDR3 ends on some other residue instead of the conserved phenylalanine or tryptophan, so this is likely a read error. As DNA, the CDR3 is TGTGCCAGCAGTTTTTGGGATCCCCCCATCGAGGGCTACACCCTC. This translates into CASSFWDPPIEGYTL. The V call is TRBV12-3 or TRBV12-4, the J call TRBJ1-2; D gene uncertain. Trimming removed 3 bases at V and 8 bases at J, with 19 bases between. The CDR3 spans 15 residues.

The rearrangement joins TRBV24-1 to TRBJ2-2, with 7 nucleotides matching TRBD1. The V segment lost 4 bases and the J segment 1 base; nucleotides outside the gene matches: 5. From germline, CDR1 is KGHDR and CDR2 SFDVKD. The CDR3 has 16 amino acids. The CDR3 DNA reads TGTGCCACCAGTGAACGGGACAGCTGGAACACCGGGGAGCTGTTTTTT. It codes for CATSERDSWNTGELFF.

This clonotype was seen many times. The rearrangement links TRBV29-1 to TRBJ2-3, with D maybe TRBD2 (5 bases). V was clipped by 1 base and J by 4 bases, with 9 bases between them. The CDR3 consists of 13 residues. Germline V CDR1 and CDR2: SQVTM, ANQGSEA. The CDR3 nucleotides read TGCAGCGTTGAAGGGCTAGCCTCAGATACGCAGTATTTT. Protein product: CSVEGLASDTQYF.

J is TRBJ1-2 and V is TRBV5-1; no definite D call. The ends were cut back, 0 bases at V and 8 bases at J, with 14 bases in the middle. Germline-derived CDR1 and CDR2 are SGHRS and YFSETQ. The CDR3 has 14 amino acids. In nucleotides, the CDR3 is TGCGCCAGCAGCTTGGTGGGCAACGGGCGAGGCTACACCTTC. Its protein is CASSLVGNGRGYTF.

The chain employs TRBV20-1 and TRBJ1-2; possibly TRBD1 for D (5 bases). V lost 0 bases to trimming and J lost 2 bases, with 7 bases between them. This CDR3 region has 13 residues. In germline, CDR1 is DFQATT, CDR2 SNEGSKA (reference sequence). The CDR3 coding sequence is TGCAGTGCTAGAGATTGGGGGAACTATGGCTACACCTTC. Its translation is CSARDWGNYGYTF.

The rearrangement uses TRBV3-1 and TRBJ2-7, with 11 bases lining up with TRBD2. With 0 bases clipped from V and 7 bases from J, the junction kept 5 bases outside the gene matches. The CDR3 has 15 amino acids. CDR1 is LGHDT and CDR2 is YNNKEL in the germline V gene (reference sequence). The CDR3, as DNA: TGTGCCAGCAGCCAAGATACTAGCGGGAGAGATGAGCAGTACTTC. Amino acid sequence: CASSQDTSGRDEQYF.

This clonotype was seen more than once but under ten times. The chain joins TRBV19 to TRBJ2-7; 10 bases fit TRBD2. Germline CDR1 reads LNHDA; CDR2 reads SQIVND (reference sequence). The CDR3 spans 15 residues. The V segment lost 2 bases and the J segment 6 bases; nucleotides outside the gene matches: 7. This chain's CDR3 is CASSIRAGGPTEQYV. The CDR3 DNA reads TGTGCCAGTAGTATAAGAGCGGGAGGGCCCACCGAGCAGTACGTC.

This clonotype was recorded at least ten times. The chain recombines TRBV24-1 with TRBJ2-7; TRBD1 might be the D (6 bases). The V gene lost 4 bases and the J gene lost 6 bases, with 12 bases spanning the gap. The CDR3 extends over 13 amino acids. CDR1 is KGHDR and CDR2 is SFDVKD in the germline V gene. CDR3 region: CATSDYRAGEQYF. Written as DNA, the CDR3 is TGTGCCACCAGTGACTACAGGGCTGGCGAGCAGTACTTC.

This clonotype was observed many times. The chain links TRBV12-3 or TRBV12-4 to TRBJ2-5, with a possible D match to TRBD2 (5 bases). This CDR3 spans 13 amino acids. Trimming took off 5 bases at V and 5 bases at J, with 12 bases between the two ends. The CDR3 DNA is TGTGCCAGCAGTACTCTAGCTGGCGAGACCCAGTACTTC. Amino acids: CASSTLAGETQYF.

At least ten counts were recorded for this clonotype. The chain joins TRBV24-1 to TRBJ2-3; 7 nucleotides match TRBD1. Unmatched junction bases numbered 17, after V lost 3 bases and J lost 0 bases. In germline, CDR1 is KGHDR, CDR2 SFDVKD. The CDR3 contains 20 residues. The CDR3 region has the DNA TGTGCCACCAGTGATCTCCACCCCCGGCGGACAGGATATAGCACAGATACGCAGTATTTT. This sequence encodes CATSDLHPRRTGYSTDTQYF.

The V call is TRBV7-2, the J call TRBJ2-3; possibly TRBD2 for D (6 bases). CDR1 is SGHTA, CDR2 FQGNSA, per germline. The CDR3 runs 15 residues. The V and J ends lost 3 bases and 1 base respectively, with 11 bases between them. DNA of the CDR3: TGTGCCAGCAGCTTCGGCGGGACCGGCACAGATACGCAGTATTTT. Translating gives CASSFGGTGTDTQYF. Supplemented by reference TRBV7-2 and TRBJ2-3, the full variable domain reads GAGVSQSPSNKVTEKGKDVELRCDPISGHTALYWYRQSLGQGLEFLIYFQGNSAPDKSGLPSDRFSAERTGGSVSTLTIQRTQQEDSAVYLCASSFGGTGTDTQYFGPGTRLTVL.

V and J are TRBV3-1 and TRBJ1-3; D gene ambiguous. Looked up from germline, CDR1 is LGHDT and CDR2 is YNNKEL (reference sequence). There are 17 residues in the CDR3. V was trimmed by 0 bases and J by 0 bases, leaving 12 bases between them. The CDR3 sequence is CASSQDRNSRSGNTIYF. Here the CDR3 DNA reads TGTGCCAGCAGCCAAGATCGTAACTCCCGCTCTGGAAACACCATATATTTT.

This chain joins TRBV4-1 and TRBJ1-2, with 7 bases fitting TRBD1. Germline assignment: CDR1 MGHRA and CDR2 YSYEKL. With V trimmed by 1 base and J by 8 bases, 7 bases remained unmatched. The length of the CDR3 is 14 residues. CDR3 bases: TGCGCCAGCAGCCAAGTGGTCCAGGGGGTCGGCTACACCTTC. Residues: CASSQVVQGVGYTF.

This clonotype was detected ten times or more. This sequence joins TRBV29-1 and TRBJ1-5, with D maybe TRBD1 (5 bases). V dropped 8 bases and J dropped 6 bases, with 17 bases sitting between them. The CDR3 length is 13 residues. From germline, CDR1 is SQVTM and CDR2 ANQGSEA. Here the CDR3 DNA reads TGCAGCACCCGGGTAGGGGAGGGTCAGCCCCAGCATTTT. Amino acids: CSTRVGEGQPQHF.

The CDR3 is CAWSGAETQYF. CDR3 DNA: TGTGCCTGGAGTGGAGCAGAGACCCAGTACTTC. The chain employs TRBV30 and TRBJ2-5, with unresolved D. Germline V gene sequence: CDR1 GTSNPN, CDR2 SVGIG (reference sequence). The CDR3 runs to 11 residues. With 1 base removed from V and 4 bases from J, the gap between germline ends came to 4 bases.

This clonotype was found many times. This chain joins TRBV5-6 and TRBJ1-5, with a tentative D call TRBD1 (6 bases). With 2 bases removed from V and 9 bases from J, the gap between germline ends came to 9 bases. The V gene's germline CDR1 is SGHDT and CDR2 YYEEEE. This CDR3 spans 12 amino acids. This CDR3 reads CASSLQQGPQHF. The DNA for the CDR3 is TGTGCCAGCAGCTTACAACAGGGGCCCCAGCATTTT.

J is TRBJ2-7 and V is TRBV27; D unclear. Germline CDR1 MNHEY, CDR2 SMNVEV (reference sequence). The CDR3 is made up of 15 amino acids. Between the trimmed V and J ends, which lost 0 bases and 4 bases, there was a span of 13 bases. The CDR3: CASSLSIGQLYEQYF. The CDR3 region has the DNA TGTGCCAGCAGTTTATCGATCGGTCAGCTTTACGAGCAGTACTTC.

Only a few counts were recorded for this clonotype. The V and J genes are TRBV3-1 and TRBJ2-3; 7 bases match TRBD1. Germline V lookup: CDR1 LGHDT, CDR2 YNNKEL (reference sequence). The CDR3 sequence is 16 residues long. V lost 5 bases to trimming and J lost 7 bases; unmatched junction nucleotides: 15. Here the CDR3 reads CASSLGVGGESNTQYF. CDR3 nucleotide sequence: TGTGCCAGCAGCTTAGGGGTAGGGGGCGAATCTAATACGCAGTATTTT.